This T cell receptor (beta chain) derives from a study of shared clonotypes between healthy human individuals. The CDR3 is 13 amino acids. Germline V gene lookup returns CDR1 KGHSH and CDR2 LQKENI. At the deep level, the assay was run. TCRdb's copy holds only in-frame clones and misses some; the assay was immunoSEQ multiplex PCR. The sample yields around 1,100,000 clones, about 80% seen once. This clone was seen more than once but under ten times. Possible read error: a much larger clone is one base away. The clonotype comes from a man aged 18 to 30 in good health. Some clones in this sample may be carry-over from other donors' samples. Input material: memory CD4+ T cells from PBMCs. The subset: CD45RA-negative fraction. J is TRBJ1-5 and V is TRBV18, with TRBD1 as a possible D gene (6 bases). Here the CDR3 reads CASSPQGDQSQHF. The CDR3 nucleotides read TGTGCCAGCTCACCACAGGGGGATCAGTCCCAGCATTTT.